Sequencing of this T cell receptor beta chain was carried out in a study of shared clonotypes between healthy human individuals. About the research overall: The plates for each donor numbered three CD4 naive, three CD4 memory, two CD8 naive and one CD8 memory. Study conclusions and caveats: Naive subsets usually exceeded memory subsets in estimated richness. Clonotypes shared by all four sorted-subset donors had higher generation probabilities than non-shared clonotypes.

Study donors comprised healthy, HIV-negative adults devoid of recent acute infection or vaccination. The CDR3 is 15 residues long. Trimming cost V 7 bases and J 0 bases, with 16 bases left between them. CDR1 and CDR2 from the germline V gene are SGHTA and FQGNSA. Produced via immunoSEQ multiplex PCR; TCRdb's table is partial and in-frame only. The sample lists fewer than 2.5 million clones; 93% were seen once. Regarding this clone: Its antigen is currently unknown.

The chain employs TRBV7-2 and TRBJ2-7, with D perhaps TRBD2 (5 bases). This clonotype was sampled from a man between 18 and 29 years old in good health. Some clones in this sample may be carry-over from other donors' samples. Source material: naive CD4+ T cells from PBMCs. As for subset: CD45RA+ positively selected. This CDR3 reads CASTPAGRVSYEQYF. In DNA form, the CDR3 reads TGTGCCAGCACCCCCGCGGGTCGGGTCTCCTACGAGCAGTACTTC.